Sequencing of this T cell receptor (beta chain) was carried out in a study of cytomegalovirus exposure and HLA in healthy donors. The study, taken as a whole, reports: Further analysis was carried out later, and it showed several of the most significant clusters appearing linked to common viral pathogens.

In the case of this clone: What it binds is not known.

PCR amplification relied on 60 Vbeta primers (plus 13 Jbeta primers). Assay: immunoSEQ multiplex PCR; the TCRdb copy retains only in-frame clones and omits some. The data show about 140,000 clones, more than 55% seen once. Germline V gene data show CDR1 as LNHDA and CDR2 as SQIVND (reference sequence). The CDR3 has 13 amino acids. Trimming removed 6 bases at V and 0 bases at J, with 8 bases between. The genes are TRBV19 and TRBJ1-1; D gene ambiguous. Source material: PBMCs. The TCR sequence derives from a woman aged 55-69 years in good health and CMV-seronegative. The CDR3 sequence is CASRAGLNTEAFF. Here the CDR3 DNA reads TGTGCCAGTAGGGCAGGATTGAACACTGAAGCTTTCTTT. The whole variable domain, filled in from reference TRBV19 and TRBJ1-1, reads DGGITQSPKYLFRKEGQNVTLSCEQNLNHDAMYWYRQDPGQGLRLIYYSQIVNDFQKGDIAEGYSVSREKKESFPLTVTSAQKNPTAFYLCASRAGLNTEAFFGQGTRLTVV.